This entry lists 29 T cell receptor beta chains sequenced from one sample in a study of vaccination effects on CD4 cells after COVID-19 (dated by TCRdb to 2021 to 2024). In the ViraFEST assay, PBMC were stimulated with viral peptide pools, and TCR sequencing was then used to find antigen-specific CD4+ T cell clonotypes based on their expansion. After more than 9 days of culture, CD4+ T cells were isolated with the EasySep CD4+ T cell isolation kit. Each participant received two doses of an mRNA SARS-CoV-2 vaccine, either BNT162b2 or mRNA-1273. The library was built by means of the immunoSEQ multiplex PCR assay. TCRdb took this table from immuneACCESS and kept in-frame rearrangements with V and J called. Such tables lack part of the clones; where checked against another copy, unresolved V genes explain under half of the gap, and the rest is unexplained. The sample yields tens of thousands of clones; around 77% were counted once. 1.1% of the sample comes from the top ten.

These receptors lack a known antigen. Sequences were derived from CD4+ T cells from PBMCs cultured with HCoV-OC43 spike peptides, sampled after COVID-19 vaccination. In light of the paper, this sample's cell subset or site label describes: HCoV-OC43 spike overlapping peptide pool stimulation. Receptors originate from a human donor who received a COVID-19 vaccine.

The V and J genes are TRBV30 and TRBJ2-2, with 10 positions matching TRBD1. This CDR3 has 15 amino acids. Germline V gene sequence: CDR1 GTSNPN, CDR2 SVGIG (reference sequence). V trimming: 4 bases; J trimming: 2 bases; junction bases outside the gene matches: 4. The CDR3: CAWMRQGANTGELFF. DNA for the CDR3: TGTGCCTGGATGCGACAGGGGGCAAACACCGGGGAGCTGTTTTTT.

This rearrangement joins TRBV28 to TRBJ2-7, with 7 bases aligning to TRBD2. The CDR3 loop spans 14 amino acids. Germline assignment: CDR1 MDHEN and CDR2 SYDVKM. Losses at the gene ends were 5 bases for V and 4 bases for J; bases not matched to a gene: 8. The CDR3 spells CASSERGSLYEQYV. CDR3 nucleotides: TGTGCCAGCAGTGAGCGGGGATCCCTGTACGAGCAGTACGTC.

The chain carries TRBV18 and TRBJ1-2, with 7 bases identical to TRBD1. Germline assignment: CDR1 KGHSH and CDR2 LQKENI. CDR3 size: 14 residues. The ends lost 6 bases at V and 0 bases at J; junction bases unmatched: 4. The DNA for the CDR3 is TGTGCCAGCTCCCTCGACAGGGCTAACTATGGCTACACCTTC. The encoded protein is CASSLDRANYGYTF. Together with reference TRBV18 and TRBJ1-2, the CDR3 gives the full variable domain: NAGVMQNPRHLVRRRGQEARLRCSPMKGHSHVYWYRQLPEEGLKFMVYLQKENIIDESGMPKERFSAEFPKEGPSILRIQQVVRGDSAAYFCASSLDRANYGYTFGSGTRLTVV.

The chain combines TRBV9 with TRBJ1-3; D possibly corresponds to TRBD1 (6 bases). The CDR3 runs 13 residues. V was trimmed by 3 bases and J by 4 bases, leaving 8 bases between them. Germline V gives CDR1 SGDLS, CDR2 YYNGEE. The CDR3 coding sequence is TGTGCCAGCAGCGAGGGGGAGGGAAACACCATATATTTT. This gives the protein CASSEGEGNTIYF.

The CDR3: CASSKMSSTVNYGYTF. CDR3 nucleotide sequence: TGTGCCAGCAGCAAAATGAGCTCCACAGTTAACTATGGCTACACCTTC. The V call is TRBV6-2 or TRBV6-3, the J call TRBJ1-2, with D hard to call. The CDR3 totals 16 residues. The V and J ends lost 6 bases and 1 base respectively, with 18 bases between them. CDR1 MNHEY and CDR2 SVGEGT come from the germline V gene.

V is TRBV5-5 and J is TRBJ2-4; D is perhaps TRBD1 or TRBD2 (5 bases each). There are 15 residues in the CDR3. V was clipped by 3 bases and J by 5 bases, with 15 bases between them. CDR1 and CDR2 (germline): SGHKS, YYEKEE (reference sequence). This CDR3 is CASSSGRGRENIQYF. CDR3 DNA: TGTGCCAGCAGCTCCGGTCGGGGCCGGGAAAACATTCAGTACTTC. The full variable domain, rest sourced from reference TRBV5-5 and TRBJ2-4, is DAGVTQSPTHLIKTRGQQVTLRCSPISGHKSVSWYQQVLGQGPQFIFQYYEKEERGRGNFPDRFSARQFPNYSSELNVNALLLGDSALYLCASSSGRGRENIQYFGAGTRLSVL.

This chain links TRBV5-1 with TRBJ1-1; D perhaps matches TRBD1 (6 bases). The CDR3 totals 14 residues. Germline-derived CDR1 and CDR2 are SGHRS and YFSETQ. V was shortened by 0 bases and J by 4 bases, with 10 bases between the two germline ends. The CDR3 loop reads CASSLGGATTEAFF. CDR3 bases: TGCGCCAGCAGCTTGGGGGGGGCGACCACTGAAGCTTTCTTT.

The CDR3 nucleotides read TGTGCCAGCAGCGCGACAGGGGGCACAGATACGCAGTATTTT. This translates into CASSATGGTDTQYF. This chain uses TRBV6-2 or TRBV6-3 with TRBJ2-3; 8 nucleotides agree with TRBD1. V lost 6 bases, J lost 1 base, and 3 bases stayed unmatched. The CDR3 length is 14 residues. Germline V gene sequence: CDR1 MNHEY, CDR2 SVGEGT.

The V and J genes are TRBV5-1 and TRBJ2-2; 9 nucleotides align to TRBD1. The germline CDR1 and CDR2 sequences are SGHRS and YFSETQ. This CDR3 comprises 14 residues. V dropped 5 bases and J dropped 8; count of bases not matched to a gene: 7. The CDR3 DNA reads as TGCGCCAGCAGACTACAGGGGGCTTCGGGGGAGCTGTTTTTT. It translates to CASRLQGASGELFF.

CDR3 coding DNA: TGCAGTGCTAGTAGCGGGGGCGGGAATCAGCCCCAGCATTTT. Protein product: CSASSGGGNQPQHF. The rearrangement joins TRBV20-1 to TRBJ1-5; maybe TRBD1 (6 bases). Trimming left V 3 bases short and J 4 bases short, with 13 bases between. Germline values: CDR1 DFQATT, CDR2 SNEGSKA (reference sequence). The CDR3 covers 14 residues.

The chain links TRBV19 to TRBJ1-1; TRBD1 matches 9 bases. V lost 3 bases, J lost 12 bases, and 8 bases stayed unmatched. The CDR3 contains 13 residues. Germline V CDR1 and CDR2: LNHDA, SQIVND (reference sequence). This CDR3 reads CASSMGGQGRTFF. The CDR3, as DNA: TGTGCCAGTAGTATGGGCGGACAGGGGAGGACTTTCTTT.

This clone was seen a single time. The V gene is TRBV24-1, the J gene TRBJ1-2; D is possibly TRBD1 (6 bases). This CDR3 comprises 15 residues. The ends were cut back, 3 bases at V and 3 bases at J, with 13 bases in the middle. Per germline, CDR1 KGHDR and CDR2 SFDVKD. For the CDR3, the DNA is TGTGCCACCAGTGATAGCAACAGGGAACACTATGGCTACACCTTC. The encoded protein is CATSDSNREHYGYTF.

V is TRBV7-3 and J is TRBJ2-5; the D gene could be TRBD1 or TRBD2 (5 bases each). This CDR3 region has 15 residues. Germline CDR1 and CDR2: SGHTA and FQGTGA. Trimming cost V 7 bases and J 2 bases, with 17 bases left between them. The CDR3 region is CASIPRVGEQETQYF. CDR3 bases: TGTGCCAGCATCCCTCGAGTGGGGGAACAAGAGACCCAGTACTTC.

The chain is built from TRBV18 and TRBJ2-3; no clear D gene. The V and J ends lost 5 bases and 6 bases respectively, with 18 bases between them. Germline values: CDR1 KGHSH, CDR2 LQKENI. CDR3 length: 15 amino acids. CDR3 sequence (DNA): TGTGCCAGCTCAGATGTCATATCGTCCCAGGATACGCAGTATTTT. Protein sequence: CASSDVISSQDTQYF.

For the CDR3, the DNA is TGTGCCAGCAGCCCCCATACAGATACGCAGTATTTT. Its translation is CASSPHTDTQYF. This chain joins TRBV3-1 (or the pseudogene TRBV3-2) and TRBJ2-3; D is ambiguous. V shed 4 bases and J shed 3 bases, with 5 bases lying between them. From germline, CDR1 is LGHDT and CDR2 YNNKEL (reference sequence). The CDR3 loop spans 12 amino acids.

This clone was picked up one time. This chain connects TRBV5-1 to TRBJ2-2; D is unresolved. With 0 bases removed from V and 0 bases from J, the gap between germline ends came to 9 bases. The CDR3 sequence is 16 residues long. Germline lookup yields CDR1 SGHRS and CDR2 YFSETQ. The CDR3 here is CASSLVLGANTGELFF. Written as DNA, the CDR3 is TGCGCCAGCAGCTTGGTTCTGGGTGCGAACACCGGGGAGCTGTTTTTT.

This chain links TRBV29-1 with TRBJ1-1, with D tentatively TRBD1 (6 bases). Trimming cost V 3 bases and J 3 bases, with 14 bases left between them. The CDR3 length is 14 residues. Germline V gene data show CDR1 as SQVTM and CDR2 as ANQGSEA. CDR3 loop: CSVDGLQGYTEAFF. In DNA form, the CDR3 reads TGCAGCGTTGATGGGTTACAGGGATACACTGAAGCTTTCTTT.

This chain connects TRBV9 to TRBJ1-4, with 9 positions matching TRBD1. Losses at the gene ends were 0 bases for V and 3 bases for J; bases not matched to a gene: 3. The CDR3 is made up of 16 amino acids. Germline values: CDR1 SGDLS, CDR2 YYNGEE. The CDR3 here is CASSVEQGAPNEKLFF. CDR3 nucleotide sequence: TGTGCCAGCAGCGTAGAACAGGGGGCGCCTAATGAAAAACTGTTTTTT.

V is TRBV30 and J is TRBJ1-4; weak D call: TRBD1 (6 bases). CDR1 and CDR2 from the germline V gene are GTSNPN and SVGIG (reference sequence). The CDR3 is 15 amino acids. Trimming removed 2 bases from V and 8 bases from J, with 18 bases in between. CDR3 nucleotide sequence: TGTGCCTGGAGTAAAGGGTGGGGGCTGGGAGAAAAACTGTTTTTT. This sequence encodes CAWSKGWGLGEKLFF.

The chain uses TRBV24-1 and TRBJ2-1; TRBD1 matches 9 bases. The V and J ends lost 2 bases and 7 bases, in that order; junction bases with no gene match: 5. CDR3 length: 15 residues. Germline-derived CDR1 and CDR2 are KGHDR and SFDVKD. The CDR3, as DNA: TGTGCCACCAGTGATTGGGGACAGGGTAAAAATGAGCAGTTCTTC. Translating gives CATSDWGQGKNEQFF.

This sequence joins TRBV5-1 and TRBJ2-1; no firm D call. The V end was cut by 6 bases, the J end by 6 bases, with 16 bases between. Looked up from germline, CDR1 is SGHRS and CDR2 is YFSETQ. The CDR3 runs to 14 residues. The CDR3 nucleotides read TGCGCCAGCACCCCCGAGGATCAGGCCAATGAGCAGTTCTTC. Translating gives CASTPEDQANEQFF.

The V call is TRBV4-3, the J call TRBJ1-4; D call uncertain. Deletions cut 0 bases from V and 4 bases from J, with 15 bases between. The length of the CDR3 is 17 residues. Germline CDR1 and CDR2: LGHNA and YSLEER. CDR3 protein: CASSQDLWTGDNEKLFF. As DNA, the CDR3 is TGCGCCAGCAGCCAAGATCTTTGGACCGGAGATAATGAAAAACTGTTTTTT.

J is TRBJ2-3 and V is TRBV7-2; tentatively, D is TRBD1 (6 bases). V shed 6 bases and J shed 0 bases, with 13 bases lying between them. The germline gives CDR1 SGHTA, CDR2 FQGNSA. This CDR3 has 15 amino acids. The CDR3 nucleotides are TGTGCCAGCAGGTCCCGGACAGAAAGCACAGATACGCAGTATTTT. Protein sequence: CASRSRTESTDTQYF.

This clone was detected only a few times. This chain uses TRBV5-6 with TRBJ1-1, with D tentatively TRBD1 (6 bases). V was clipped by 4 bases and J by 7 bases, with 20 bases between them. The CDR3 extends over 15 amino acids. Germline V gene data show CDR1 as SGHDT and CDR2 as YYEEEE. Here the CDR3 DNA reads TGTGCCAGCAGCCAAAGACAGGTTAGGTTTGTTGAAGCTTTCTTT. The encoded protein is CASSQRQVRFVEAFF.

The V and J genes are TRBV6-4 and TRBJ1-2; D is uncertain. V was cut by 9 bases and J by 4 bases, with 21 bases left in between. This CDR3 is 15 amino acids long. In germline, CDR1 is MRHNA, CDR2 SNTAGT. The CDR3 is CASARTSDPSYGYTF. CDR3 DNA sequence: TGTGCCAGTGCCAGGACCTCAGACCCTAGCTATGGCTACACCTTC.

This chain joins TRBV28 and TRBJ1-2, with D possibly being TRBD1 (6 bases). V was shortened by 8 bases and J by 6 bases, with 16 bases between the two germline ends. Per the germline V gene, CDR1 is MDHEN and CDR2 is SYDVKM. The length of the CDR3 is 13 residues. The CDR3 DNA is TGTGCCAGCCGAGAAGGGGGGTTGGATGGCTACACCTTC. This sequence encodes CASREGGLDGYTF.

This chain uses TRBV18 with TRBJ1-2; D is uncertain. Germline CDR1 is KGHSH and CDR2 is LQKENI. V was trimmed by 6 bases and J by 4 bases, leaving 12 bases between them. This CDR3 comprises 13 residues. This chain's CDR3 is CASSRDPLYGYTF. The CDR3 DNA reads TGTGCCAGCTCGCGTGACCCTCTCTATGGCTACACCTTC.

The chain has TRBV24-1 and TRBJ2-6; unclear D gene. V dropped 4 bases and J dropped 1 base, with 4 bases sitting between them. CDR1 KGHDR and CDR2 SFDVKD come from the germline V gene. CDR3 length: 14 amino acids. CDR3 DNA: TGTGCCACCAGTGAGGGATCTGGGGCCAACGTCCTGACTTTC. Translating gives CATSEGSGANVLTF.

This chain joins TRBV10-3 and TRBJ1-4; possibly TRBD1 for D (6 bases). Germline-derived CDR1 and CDR2 are ENHRY and SYGVKD. Trimming cost V 2 bases and J 5 bases, with 12 bases left between them. This CDR3 comprises 15 residues. As DNA, the CDR3 is TGTGCCATCAGTGAGGGGGCAGGGGAAAATGAAAAACTGTTTTTT. Translating gives CAISEGAGENEKLFF.